This entry lists 25 T cell receptor beta chains sequenced from one sample in a study of OX40 agonist ivuxolimab in advanced cancers. Assay used: immunoSEQ multiplex PCR; TCRdb lists only in-frame clones, some missing. In the table there are 40,000 or so clones, about 90% of which are singletons. The sample in question was CD4+ or CD8+ T cells sorted from blood, obtained in a trial of the OX40 agonist ivuxolimab. Every receptor here comes from an adult with an advanced solid tumor such as melanoma, head and neck, liver or kidney cancer.

Only one count was recorded for this clone. V and J are TRBV18 and TRBJ1-1, with D hard to call. The length of the CDR3 is 16 residues. CDR1 is KGHSH and CDR2 is LQKENI in the germline V gene. Between the trimmed V and J ends, which lost 5 bases and 4 bases, there was a span of 20 bases. CDR3 in DNA: TGTGCCAGCTCATCCATCGACCCTTTGGGAATCACTGAAGCTTTCTTT. The encoded protein is CASSSIDPLGITEAFF.

The V gene is TRBV19, the J gene TRBJ2-3; a possible D gene is TRBD1 (6 bases). Germline V CDR1 and CDR2: LNHDA, SQIVND (reference sequence). The CDR3 is made up of 15 amino acids. Trimming removed 4 bases at V and 5 bases at J, with 16 bases between. The CDR3 DNA is TGTGCCAGTAGTAGCCGCACTTTACAGGGAGATACGCAGTATTTT. Amino acids: CASSSRTLQGDTQYF.

CDR3 residues: CASSDRGNSPLHF. The CDR3 nucleotides are TGTGCCAGCAGTGACAGGGGAAATTCACCCCTCCACTTT. The V gene is TRBV6-1, the J gene TRBJ1-6; TRBD1 is a possible D gene (6 bases). The CDR3 has 13 amino acids. From germline, CDR1 is MNHNS and CDR2 SASEGT. With 3 bases removed from V and 7 bases from J, the gap between germline ends came to 7 bases.

The CDR3, as DNA: TGTGCCAGCAGTTTATCGTGGAGAGCGGGGGACACCGGGGAGCTGTTTTTT. Protein product: CASSLSWRAGDTGELFF. The chain is built from TRBV27 and TRBJ2-2; 8 positions match TRBD2. CDR3 length equals 17 residues. V lost 0 bases, J lost 3 bases, and 6 bases stayed unmatched. Germline CDR1 and CDR2: MNHEY and SMNVEV (reference sequence).

The CDR3 region has the DNA TGTGCCAGCAGTATTACAGGAGAGATCTACAATGAGCAGTTCTTC. Encoded protein: CASSITGEIYNEQFF. V is TRBV25-1 and J is TRBJ2-1; possible D gene TRBD1, 5 bases. CDR3 length equals 15 residues. Germline-derived CDR1 and CDR2 are MGHDK and SYGVNS. Trimming took off 5 bases at V and 3 bases at J, with 14 bases between the two ends.

V is TRBV6-1 and J is TRBJ1-5; TRBD1 matches at 8 bases. The CDR3 is made up of 15 amino acids. The V segment lost 4 bases and the J segment 5 bases; nucleotides outside the gene matches: 7. Germline V gene sequence: CDR1 MNHNS, CDR2 SASEGT. CDR3 loop: CASSAGTGNYQPQHF. CDR3 DNA: TGTGCCAGCAGTGCCGGGACAGGCAATTATCAGCCCCAGCATTTT.

The chain has TRBV7-6 and TRBJ1-1, with D uncertain. CDR1 is SGHVS and CDR2 is FNYEAQ in the germline V gene. The CDR3 loop spans 13 amino acids. Trimming shortened V by 1 base and J by 4 bases, and 7 bases separated the two germline ends. The CDR3 spells CASSLGRITEAFF. The CDR3, as DNA: TGTGCCAGCAGCTTAGGCAGAATCACTGAAGCTTTCTTT.

The genes are TRBV28 and TRBJ2-1; D is uncertain. V lost 7 bases, J lost 6 bases, and 13 bases lay in between. This CDR3 contains 13 residues. Per germline, CDR1 MDHEN and CDR2 SYDVKM. The CDR3 spells CASNRPVLNEQFF. CDR3 in DNA: TGTGCCAGCAACAGACCGGTCCTCAATGAGCAGTTCTTC.

The V call is TRBV6-6, the J call TRBJ1-2, with 8 bases aligning to TRBD1. The trim removed 6 bases at V and 6 bases at J, leaving 12 bases unmatched. This CDR3 is 15 amino acids long. Germline V gives CDR1 MNHNY, CDR2 SVGAGI (reference sequence). CDR3 protein: CASSPGQEISNGYTF. CDR3 in DNA: TGTGCCAGCAGCCCGGGACAGGAGATCTCGAATGGCTACACCTTC.

This clone was recorded only once. V is TRBV27 and J is TRBJ2-2; D unclear. The CDR3 loop spans 11 amino acids. Germline V CDR1 and CDR2: MNHEY, SMNVEV (reference sequence). Trimming shortened V by 3 bases and J by 7 bases, and 3 bases separated the two germline ends. CDR3 sequence (DNA): TGTGCCAGCAGTTTTTACGGGGAGCTGTTTTTT. Protein sequence: CASSFYGELFF.

The chain couples TRBV4-2 to TRBJ2-5; 8 bases are shared with TRBD1. Germline trimming cut 0 bases from V and 5 bases from J; bases unmatched to any gene: 5. Looked up from germline, CDR1 is LGHNA and CDR2 is YNFKEQ. The CDR3 spans 15 residues. DNA for the CDR3: TGTGCCAGCAGCCAAGACAGGGGGCAGGGGGAGACCCAGTACTTC. It specifies CASSQDRGQGETQYF.

The J gene is TRBJ2-3, the V gene TRBV6-4; tentatively, D is TRBD1 (5 bases). The CDR3 is made up of 14 amino acids. V lost 3 bases and J lost 2, with 9 bases in between. Germline CDR1 MRHNA, CDR2 SNTAGT. The CDR3 DNA sequence: TGTGCCAGCAGTGAGGGGCTGTTCACAGATACGCAGTATTTT. Residues: CASSEGLFTDTQYF.

The chain is built from TRBV10-2 and TRBJ2-1; the D is unclear. With 2 bases removed from V and 3 bases from J, the gap between germline ends came to 11 bases. Germline V gene sequence: CDR1 WSHSY, CDR2 SAAADI. The CDR3 has 15 amino acids. The CDR3 region is CASSEKVGNYNEQFF. The DNA for the CDR3 is TGCGCCAGCAGTGAGAAGGTGGGAAACTACAATGAGCAGTTCTTC.

The chain combines TRBV9 with TRBJ1-4, with 7 bases matching TRBD1. Germline CDR1 SGDLS, CDR2 YYNGEE. Trimming cost V 5 bases and J 0 bases; bases outside gene matches: 4. There are 15 residues in the CDR3. The CDR3 nucleotides are TGTGCCAGCAGTGGAACAGGGGCAACTAATGAAAAACTGTTTTTT. It codes for CASSGTGATNEKLFF. Together with reference TRBV9 and TRBJ1-4, the CDR3 gives the full variable domain: DSGVTQTPKHLITATGQRVTLRCSPRSGDLSVYWYQQSLDQGLQFLIQYYNGEERAKGNILERFSAQQFPDLHSELNLSSLELGDSALYFCASSGTGATNEKLFFGSGTQLSVL.

The V and J genes are TRBV4-1 and TRBJ1-1, with D tentatively TRBD1 (5 bases). Germline V CDR1 and CDR2: MGHRA, YSYEKL. V was clipped by 4 bases and J by 1 base, with 19 bases between them. This CDR3 spans 17 amino acids. The CDR3 DNA reads TGCGCCAGCAGCCCTTCGGGGACTCCAGGATGGAACACTGAAGCTTTCTTT. Its translation: CASSPSGTPGWNTEAFF.

This chain uses TRBV10-3 with TRBJ2-5; D is ambiguous. V was cut by 11 bases and J by 2 bases, with 6 bases left in between. The germline V gene has CDR1 ENHRY and CDR2 SYGVKD. The CDR3 contains 10 residues. The CDR3 bases are TGTGCCTGTGGGCAAGAGACCCAGTACTTC. This gives the protein CACGQETQYF.

This clone was counted a few times. This sequence joins TRBV28 and TRBJ1-1; D unclear. The V end was cut by 7 bases, the J end by 0 bases, with 6 bases between. The CDR3 consists of 12 residues. Germline assignment: CDR1 MDHEN and CDR2 SYDVKM. The CDR3: CASTGVNTEAFF. CDR3 sequence (DNA): TGTGCCAGCACGGGAGTGAACACTGAAGCTTTCTTT.

This chain links TRBV11-2 with TRBJ2-7; D possibly corresponds to TRBD2 (6 bases). Trimming left V 2 bases short and J 2 bases short, with 10 bases between. This CDR3 has 14 amino acids. The germline CDR1 and CDR2 sequences are SGHAT and FQNNGV. The CDR3 coding sequence is TGTGCCAGCAGCTTATCGGGAGCACCCTACGAGCAGTACGTC. This encodes CASSLSGAPYEQYV.

The V gene is TRBV4-1, the J gene TRBJ1-4; D remains unclear. The ends were cut back, 4 bases at V and 6 bases at J, with 6 bases in the middle. CDR3 length: 12 residues. Looked up from germline, CDR1 is MGHRA and CDR2 is YSYEKL. The CDR3 DNA is TGCGCCAGCAGCCTCGAAGATGAAAAACTGTTTTTT. Protein: CASSLEDEKLFF.

This chain joins TRBV6-1 and TRBJ2-7, with 7 bases identical to TRBD2. The CDR3 has 15 residues. V gave up 1 base and J gave up 2 bases; unmatched junction bases: 5. Germline lookup yields CDR1 MNHNS and CDR2 SASEGT. CDR3 DNA sequence: TGTGCCAGCAGTGAAGGGGAGGGAGGCCCCTACGAGCAGTACTTC. Its protein is CASSEGEGGPYEQYF.

CDR3 region: CASRDSYNEQFF. The DNA of the CDR3 is TGTGCCAGCCGGGACTCCTACAATGAGCAGTTCTTC. V is TRBV5-6 and J is TRBJ2-1; D is possibly TRBD2 (5 bases). This CDR3 is built from 12 residues. The V gene's germline CDR1 is SGHDT and CDR2 YYEEEE. The germline V and J ends were trimmed by 7 bases and 0 bases, with 5 bases remaining between them.

The table lists this clone with a few counts. This chain uses TRBV6-6 with TRBJ1-1; D perhaps matches TRBD1 (5 bases). The germline gives CDR1 MNHNY, CDR2 SVGAGI (reference sequence). The CDR3 consists of 14 residues. The germline V and J ends were trimmed by 2 bases and 4 bases, with 11 bases remaining between them. CDR3 in amino acids: CASSYGRAGTEAFF. CDR3 sequence (DNA): TGTGCCAGCAGTTACGGCAGGGCTGGCACTGAAGCTTTCTTT.

V usage is TRBV27 and J usage is TRBJ2-1, with 9 nucleotides matching TRBD2. The CDR3 has 13 residues. With V trimmed by 6 bases and J by 4 bases, 1 base remained unmatched. Germline V CDR1 and CDR2: MNHEY, SMNVEV (reference sequence). CDR3 sequence: CASRAGGYNEQFF. The CDR3, as DNA: TGTGCCAGCAGGGCGGGAGGGTACAATGAGCAGTTCTTC.

V is TRBV7-9 and J is TRBJ1-4, with D unclear. Germline V gives CDR1 SEHNR, CDR2 FQNEAQ (reference sequence). The length of the CDR3 is 14 residues. V dropped 5 bases and J dropped 0 bases, with 7 bases sitting between them. CDR3 amino acids: CASSRLTTNEKLFF. CDR3 DNA sequence: TGTGCCAGCAGCCGGCTGACAACTAATGAAAAACTGTTTTTT.

V gene TRBV11-2 combines with J gene TRBJ1-2, with D maybe TRBD1 (6 bases). Trimming took off 0 bases at V and 2 bases at J, with 16 bases between the two ends. CDR1 and CDR2 (germline): SGHAT, FQNNGV. The CDR3 runs 17 residues. CDR3 coding DNA: TGTGCCAGCAGCTTAGATAAGGGGGGAGAAGGAAACTATGGCTACACCTTC. Translated, it gives CASSLDKGGEGNYGYTF.